One sample yielded the 30 T cell receptor beta chains listed below, sequenced in a study of cytomegalovirus exposure and HLA in healthy donors. The primer mix had 60 Vbeta and 13 Jbeta primers. TCRdb's copy holds only in-frame clones and misses some; the assay was immunoSEQ multiplex PCR. The sample shows 140,000 to 150,000 clones, approximately 80% of them seen only once. Sequenced material: PBMCs. Receptors originate from a male donor in good health and CMV-seronegative.

The J gene is TRBJ1-1, the V gene TRBV9; 7 bases line up with TRBD1. J was trimmed by 1 base and V by 4 bases; bases with no gene match: 4. This CDR3 comprises 14 residues. Germline V gene lookup returns CDR1 SGDLS and CDR2 YYNGEE. Here the CDR3 DNA reads TGTGCCAGCAGCCTAGGGGGCGGGAACACTGAAGCTTTCTTT. Amino acids: CASSLGGGNTEAFF.

The gene calls are TRBV7-9 and TRBJ2-7; 10 bases map to TRBD1. Trimming took 4 bases from V and 7 from J; bases not matched to a gene: 10. CDR1 and CDR2 (germline): SEHNR, FQNEAQ (reference sequence). The CDR3 length is 15 residues. The CDR3 DNA reads as TGTGCCAGCAGCTCCTCCGGGACAGGGGAGAGGGAGCAGTACTTC. This sequence encodes CASSSSGTGEREQYF. The whole variable domain, remainder taken from reference TRBV7-9 and TRBJ2-7, is DTGVSQNPRHKITKRGQNVTFRCDPISEHNRLYWYRQTLGQGPEFLTYFQNEAQLEKSRLLSDRFSAERPKGSFSTLEIQRTEQGDSAMYLCASSSSGTGEREQYFGPGTRLTVT.

The J gene is TRBJ2-1, the V gene TRBV6-1; no firm D call. Germline loops: CDR1 MNHNS, CDR2 SASEGT. CDR3 size: 14 residues. V lost 9 bases to trimming and J lost 4 bases, with 16 bases between them. The CDR3 spells CASSSESSYNEQFF. CDR3 sequence (DNA): TGTGCCAGTTCGAGCGAATCCTCGTACAATGAGCAGTTCTTC.

In this sample, this clone turned up once. The chain recombines TRBV28 with TRBJ2-2; 11 nucleotides line up with TRBD2. The length of the CDR3 is 15 residues. CDR1 and CDR2 (germline): MDHEN, SYDVKM. V lost 7 bases and J lost 0; bases outside the gene matches: 1. CDR3 region: CASKLAGANTGELFF. The DNA for the CDR3 is TGTGCCAGCAAACTAGCGGGGGCGAACACCGGGGAGCTGTTTTTT.

The V gene is TRBV7-6, the J gene TRBJ2-3; 11 bases are a match to TRBD2. Germline V gene data show CDR1 as SGHVS and CDR2 as FNYEAQ. This CDR3 spans 17 amino acids. V trimming: 1 base; J trimming: 4 bases; junction bases outside the gene matches: 7. Written as DNA, the CDR3 is TGTGCCAGCAGCTTAGGTACCGGGACTAGCGGTTCAGATACGCAGTATTTT. Translating it yields CASSLGTGTSGSDTQYF.

The chain has TRBV5-1 and TRBJ1-2; 7 bases map to TRBD1. Germline V gives CDR1 SGHRS, CDR2 YFSETQ. This CDR3 has 14 amino acids. The V and J ends lost 3 bases and 0 bases, in that order; junction bases with no gene match: 2. CDR3 region: CASSWGQSNYGYTF. The CDR3 nucleotides are TGCGCCAGCAGCTGGGGACAGTCTAACTATGGCTACACCTTC.

The V call is TRBV4-3, the J call TRBJ2-5; D may be TRBD1 (5 bases). The J call may be in error: the DNA end matches TRBJ2-7 better. CDR3 length: 14 amino acids. Germline V gene data show CDR1 as LGHNA and CDR2 as YSLEER. The CDR3 bases are TGCGCCAGCAGCCAATCGATCGAAGGGGTCGAGCAGTACTTC. The encoded protein is CASSQSIEGVEQYF.

In nucleotides, the CDR3 is TGTGCCAGCAGCTCCTACAGGGGGCCGGCCTACAATGAGCAGTTCTTC. It codes for CASSSYRGPAYNEQFF. This chain uses TRBV5-6 with TRBJ2-1, with TRBD1 identical over 9 bases. Germline V gives CDR1 SGHDT, CDR2 YYEEEE. The junction had 6 bases not matched to a gene; V was cut back by 3 bases and J by 2 bases. This CDR3 region has 16 residues.

The chain joins TRBV25-1 to TRBJ2-2; D remains unclear. Germline V lookup: CDR1 MGHDK, CDR2 SYGVNS. The ends were cut back, 3 bases at V and 2 bases at J, with 10 bases in the middle. The CDR3 has 15 residues. The CDR3 here is CASSEQISNTGELFF. CDR3 coding DNA: TGTGCCAGCAGTGAGCAGATATCAAACACCGGGGAGCTGTTTTTT.

This chain uses TRBV7-2 with TRBJ1-2; 7 positions agree with TRBD1. This CDR3 has 14 amino acids. V was pared by 5 bases and J by 6 bases, with 9 bases of the junction left unmatched. Germline V CDR1 and CDR2: SGHTA, FQGNSA. CDR3: CASSPGTVQNGYTF. DNA of the CDR3: TGTGCCAGCAGCCCGGGGACAGTGCAAAATGGCTACACCTTC.

This chain links TRBV6-4 with TRBJ2-3, with 8 bases that match TRBD2. V was clipped by 0 bases and J by 2 bases; unmatched bases: 4. This CDR3 is built from 16 residues. Germline CDR1 is MRHNA and CDR2 is SNTAGT. CDR3 nucleotide sequence: TGTGCCAGCAGTGACTCTGCGGGGGGCCCCACAGATACGCAGTATTTT. Translation: CASSDSAGGPTDTQYF.

The chain links TRBV2 to TRBJ1-1; TRBD1 is a possible D gene (5 bases). The CDR3 has 12 residues. CDR1 and CDR2 from the germline V gene are SNHLY and FYNNEI. V was trimmed by 7 bases and J by 4 bases, leaving 10 bases between them. Here the CDR3 reads CASTRDSTEAFF. As DNA, the CDR3 is TGTGCCAGCACCAGGGATAGCACTGAAGCTTTCTTT.

This clone was found a few times. V usage is TRBV7-2 and J usage is TRBJ2-1, with D hard to call. V was shortened by 3 bases and J by 7 bases, with 10 bases between the two germline ends. CDR1 and CDR2 (germline): SGHTA, FQGNSA. CDR3 size: 13 residues. CDR3 protein: CASSFYLANEQFF. In DNA form, the CDR3 reads TGTGCCAGCAGCTTCTACCTCGCGAATGAGCAGTTCTTC.

This chain connects TRBV9 to TRBJ2-1, with D perhaps matching TRBD2 (5 bases). Germline V gives CDR1 SGDLS, CDR2 YYNGEE. The CDR3 length is 15 residues. V was pared by 6 bases and J by 0 bases, with 13 bases between. The CDR3 sequence: CASNGADSSYNEQFF. The CDR3 region has the DNA TGTGCCAGCAATGGAGCGGATAGCTCCTACAATGAGCAGTTCTTC.

The rearrangement joins TRBV4-1 to TRBJ2-1; D gene uncertain. V lost 1 base and J lost 0, with 10 bases in between. CDR3 size: 16 residues. Germline V gives CDR1 MGHRA, CDR2 YSYEKL. This chain's CDR3 is CASSQGLFRSYNEQFF. The CDR3 nucleotides read TGCGCCAGCAGCCAAGGTCTCTTCCGCTCCTACAATGAGCAGTTCTTC.

This chain joins TRBV30 and TRBJ2-2; 11 bases fit TRBD2. After removal of 0 bases from V and 3 bases from J, the junction contained 0 bases not matched to a gene. CDR1 and CDR2 from the germline V gene are GTSNPN and SVGIG (reference sequence). This CDR3 comprises 15 residues. The CDR3 here is CAWSVLAGDTGELFF. In DNA, the CDR3 is TGTGCCTGGAGTGTACTAGCGGGAGACACCGGGGAGCTGTTTTTT.

The chain links TRBV6-1 to TRBJ2-7; the D gene is possibly TRBD2 (6 bases). V lost 7 bases, J lost 2 bases, and 18 bases lay in between. Per the germline V gene, CDR1 is MNHNS and CDR2 is SASEGT. The CDR3 covers 15 residues. CDR3: CASIPRGSVTYEQYF. The CDR3 DNA follows: TGTGCCAGCATCCCACGGGGGAGTGTGACCTACGAGCAGTACTTC.

This chain uses TRBV19 with TRBJ2-1, with 9 bases aligning to TRBD2. The germline V gene encodes CDR1 LNHDA and CDR2 SQIVND (reference sequence). Trimming took 7 bases from V and 3 from J; bases not matched to a gene: 7. The CDR3 totals 15 residues. The CDR3 reads CASTPRGGRYNEQFF. The CDR3 region has the DNA TGTGCCAGTACCCCGCGGGGGGGCCGCTACAATGAGCAGTTCTTC. The variable domain in full, completed from reference TRBV19 and TRBJ2-1, reads DGGITQSPKYLFRKEGQNVTLSCEQNLNHDAMYWYRQDPGQGLRLIYYSQIVNDFQKGDIAEGYSVSREKKESFPLTVTSAQKNPTAFYLCASTPRGGRYNEQFFGPGTRLTVL.

This clone occurred a few times. This sequence joins TRBV19 and TRBJ2-2; D remains ambiguous. Germline CDR1 LNHDA, CDR2 SQIVND (reference sequence). This CDR3 comprises 13 residues. Trimming shortened V by 5 bases and J by 1 base, and 5 bases separated the two germline ends. The CDR3 region has the DNA TGTGCCAGTAGTGGCGGGAACACCGGGGAGCTGTTTTTT. Translation: CASSGGNTGELFF.

This chain uses TRBV19 with TRBJ2-3; TRBD2 is a possible D gene (5 bases). Germline CDR1 reads LNHDA; CDR2 reads SQIVND (reference sequence). The V end lost 3 bases, the J end lost 1 base, and 17 bases lay between the germline ends. CDR3 size: 17 residues. The CDR3 coding sequence is TGTGCCAGTAGTATCGGCGACTACTCCGACGGCACAGATACGCAGTATTTT. Amino acid sequence: CASSIGDYSDGTDTQYF.

The CDR3 here is CASSYSGTMNTEAFF. The CDR3 nucleotides read TGTGCCAGCAGTTACTCCGGTACGATGAACACTGAAGCTTTCTTT. V and J are TRBV6-5 and TRBJ1-1; D is undetermined. Trimming took off 0 bases at V and 0 bases at J, with 8 bases between the two ends. The CDR3 length is 15 residues. The germline V gene has CDR1 MNHEY and CDR2 SVGAGI.

This clone has a handful of counts. The gene calls are TRBV18 and TRBJ2-5; 9 bases fit TRBD2. TRBJ2-7 explains the end of the DNA better; the J call may be wrong. This CDR3 spans 14 amino acids. Looked up from germline, CDR1 is KGHSH and CDR2 is LQKENI. Here the CDR3 reads CASGVGGRAYEQYF. CDR3 bases: TGTGCCAGCGGAGTGGGCGGGAGGGCCTACGAGCAGTACTTC.

The chain employs TRBV7-6 and TRBJ1-1, with 7 bases matching TRBD1. Germline CDR1 SGHVS, CDR2 FNYEAQ. This CDR3 is built from 13 residues. With 4 bases clipped from V and 5 bases from J, the junction kept 4 bases outside the gene matches. DNA of the CDR3: TGTGCCAGCAGCTCCACGACAGGGACTGAAGCTTTCTTT. Its protein product is CASSSTTGTEAFF.

V gene TRBV6-1 combines with J gene TRBJ1-5; 9 bases agree with TRBD1. The CDR3 covers 15 residues. The germline CDR1 and CDR2 sequences are MNHNS and SASEGT. J was trimmed by 1 base and V by 7 bases; bases with no gene match: 5. For the CDR3, the DNA is TGTGCCAGCATCAGGGACAGGGAGAGCAATCAGCCCCAGCATTTT. This sequence encodes CASIRDRESNQPQHF.

This clone was detected only a few times. The J gene is TRBJ1-2, the V gene TRBV7-6; possible D gene TRBD1, 6 bases. V was clipped by 8 bases and J by 7 bases, with 23 bases between them. Germline CDR1 and CDR2: SGHVS and FNYEAQ. The CDR3 runs 15 residues. In DNA, the CDR3 is TGTGCCAGCTCCCGGGACATCCTTAATGGGGTTGGCTACACCTTC. It codes for CASSRDILNGVGYTF.

V usage is TRBV6-5 and J usage is TRBJ2-5, with a tentative D call TRBD2 (6 bases). Germline V CDR1 and CDR2: MNHEY, SVGAGI. The CDR3 spans 15 residues. V lost 6 bases and J lost 6, with 20 bases in between. This CDR3 is CASRSPGAGPQTQYF. The CDR3 DNA follows: TGTGCCAGCAGATCCCCGGGAGCAGGGCCCCAGACCCAGTACTTC.

The rearrangement links TRBV5-5 to TRBJ2-3, with 8 nucleotides matching TRBD1. CDR3 length equals 15 residues. The trim removed 3 bases at V and 1 base at J, leaving 4 bases unmatched. From germline, CDR1 is SGHKS and CDR2 YYEKEE (reference sequence). The CDR3 DNA reads as TGTGCCAGCAGCTGGGCGGACAGGGGCACAGATACGCAGTATTTT. Its translation: CASSWADRGTDTQYF.

In DNA, the CDR3 is TGTGCCAGCAGCCCGCCCCCCACTAGCGGGAGAAACGAGCAGTACTTC. Translating gives CASSPPPTSGRNEQYF. V gene TRBV13 combines with J gene TRBJ2-7, with 11 bases identical to TRBD2. Germline values: CDR1 PRHDT, CDR2 FYEKMQ (reference sequence). The CDR3 spans 16 residues. The V segment lost 5 bases and the J segment 5 bases; nucleotides outside the gene matches: 11.

J is TRBJ1-2 and V is TRBV7-2; a weak D match, TRBD1 (5 bases). Trimming removed 5 bases at V and 7 bases at J, with 20 bases between. CDR1 is SGHTA, CDR2 FQGNSA, per germline. The CDR3 totals 15 residues. The CDR3 here is CASSPSSRATAGYTF. CDR3 bases: TGTGCCAGCAGCCCCTCCTCCAGGGCAACGGCTGGCTACACCTTC.

The chain carries TRBV7-8 and TRBJ1-4; 10 bases are a match to TRBD1. The CDR3 has 14 amino acids. CDR1 is SGHVS and CDR2 is FQNEAQ in the germline V gene. After removal of 5 bases from V and 5 bases from J, the junction contained 2 bases not matched to a gene. The CDR3 loop reads CASSPGQGNEKLFF. In DNA form, the CDR3 reads TGTGCCAGCAGCCCGGGACAGGGGAATGAAAAACTGTTTTTT.